A selection of T cell receptor beta chains follows, all from one sample in a study of blood T cell repertoires in COVID-19. Produced via immunoSEQ multiplex PCR; TCRdb's table is partial and in-frame only. The sample lists 150,000 to 200,000 clones, roughly 82% seen once, with 7% in the top ten. The sample comprised peripheral blood. These receptors originate from a woman aged 40 to 49 with COVID-19, enrolled during active disease. CDR3s include the opening cysteine and the closing phenylalanine or tryptophan. Fields, in order: V gene, clone size, D gene, J gene, CDR3 protein, CDR3 DNA. The D gene is left open where the match is weak. The size entry is marked missing in some rows and otherwise reads once, few, many or a size class.

TRBV19	-	-	TRBJ2-1	CASSMTLSYNEQFF	TGTGCCAGTAGTATGACATTGTCCTACAATGAGCAGTTCTTC
TRBV29-1	-	-	TRBJ1-1	CSVGGVQGGTEAFF	TGCAGCGTGGGGGGGGTACAGGGAGGAACTGAAGCTTTCTTT
TRBV18	-	-	TRBJ2-2	CASSPGEGDTGELFF	TGTGCCAGCTCACCAGGGGAAGGGGACACCGGGGAGCTGTTTTTT
TRBV5-1	-	-	TRBJ2-2	CASSFVGHNTGELFF	TGCGCCAGCAGCTTCGTAGGACATAACACCGGGGAGCTGTTTTTT
TRBV9	-	-	TRBJ1-1	CASSVGPGRTEAFF	TGTGCCAGCAGCGTAGGTCCAGGGCGTACTGAAGCTTTCTTT
TRBV5-1	-	TRBD2	TRBJ2-5	CASSSTSGETQYF	TGCGCCAGCAGCAGCACTAGCGGAGAGACCCAGTACTTC
TRBV5-4	-	-	TRBJ2-7	CASRGDSPTHEQYF	TGTGCCAGCAGGGGGGACTCACCCACCCACGAGCAGTACTTC
TRBV10-3	once	-	TRBJ2-1	CAIGRESFNEQFF	TGTGCCATCGGTCGGGAGAGTTTCAATGAGCAGTTCTTC
TRBV18	-	TRBD1	TRBJ2-5	CASSLRQGGQKTQYF	TGTGCCAGCTCACTCCGACAGGGGGGTCAGAAGACCCAGTACTTC
TRBV5-5	-	-	TRBJ2-3	CASSLVRGGTDTQYF	TGTGCCAGCAGCTTGGTAAGGGGTGGCACAGATACGCAGTATTTT
TRBV2	few	-	TRBJ1-5	CASQGVVNQPQHF	TGTGCCAGCCAAGGGGTCGTGAATCAGCCCCAGCATTTT
TRBV19	-	-	TRBJ2-3	CASSSQGGDTQYF	TGTGCCAGTAGTAGTCAGGGGGGAGATACGCAGTATTTT
TRBV7-2	-	-	TRBJ2-5	CASSLGGAQETQYF	TGTGCCAGCAGCTTAGGCGGGGCCCAAGAGACCCAGTACTTC
TRBV27	-	TRBD2	TRBJ2-1	CASSTLAGGSGNSDNEQFF	TGTGCCAGCAGTACCCTAGCGGGAGGCTCAGGGAACTCCGACAATGAGCAGTTCTTC
TRBV24-1	-	TRBD1	TRBJ2-5	CATSDVDRGRAETQYF	TGTGCCACCAGTGACGTGGACAGGGGGCGTGCAGAGACCCAGTACTTC
TRBV29-1	few	-	TRBJ2-3	CSGSSGDTQYF	TGCAGCGGATCATCAGGGGATACGCAGTATTTT
TRBV18	-	-	TRBJ1-6	CASSRQDANSPLHF	TGTGCCAGCTCGCGACAGGACGCTAATTCACCCCTCCACTTT
TRBV9	-	TRBD2	TRBJ2-5	CASSDLSGEQETQYF	TGTGCCAGCAGCGATCTTAGCGGGGAACAAGAGACCCAGTACTTC
TRBV28	-	TRBD2	TRBJ2-3	CASSYGELAGNTDTQYF	TGTGCCAGCAGTTACGGAGAACTAGCGGGGAACACAGATACGCAGTATTTT
TRBV3-1/TRBV3-2	-	-	TRBJ2-3	CASSPLDTGTDTQYF	TGTGCCAGCAGCCCCCTGGACACGGGCACAGATACGCAGTATTTT
TRBV11-2	-	-	TRBJ2-5	CASSFGLTVQETQYF	TGTGCCAGCAGCTTTGGTCTGACTGTTCAAGAGACCCAGTACTTC
TRBV3-1/TRBV3-2	-	TRBD2	TRBJ2-7	CASSQKAGGIYEQYF	TGTGCCAGCAGCCAAAAAGCGGGAGGAATCTACGAGCAGTACTTC
TRBV18	-	-	TRBJ1-4	CASSPSDEKLFF	TGTGCCAGCTCACCATCTGATGAAAAACTGTTTTTT
TRBV3-1/TRBV3-2	-	TRBD1	TRBJ2-1	CASSRTGGQGEQFF	TGTGCCAGCAGCCGCACAGGGGGCCAGGGTGAGCAGTTCTTC
TRBV20-1	-	-	TRBJ1-5	CSASSGDRNQPQHF	TGCAGTGCTAGTTCGGGGGATCGGAATCAGCCCCAGCATTTT
TRBV5-4	-	-	TRBJ2-7	CASRGTDDYEQYF	TGTGCCAGCCGCGGGACCGATGACTACGAGCAGTACTTC
TRBV12-3/TRBV12-4	-	-	TRBJ1-2	CASSPEALYGYTF	TGTGCCAGCAGCCCAGAAGCGCTCTATGGCTACACCTTC
TRBV9	-	TRBD2	TRBJ2-1	CASSPGGAGSYNEQFF	TGTGCCAGCAGCCCCGGCGGAGCGGGATCCTACAATGAGCAGTTCTTC
TRBV2	many	-	TRBJ1-1	CASSGFSNTEAFF	TGTGCCTCCAGCGGGTTTTCGAACACTGAAGCTTTCTTT
TRBV3-1/TRBV3-2	-	TRBD2	TRBJ2-1	CASSQVGLAPTYNEQFF	TGTGCCAGCAGCCAAGTGGGACTAGCGCCAACCTACAATGAGCAGTTCTTC
TRBV7-9	-	-	TRBJ2-4	CASSWGPGAELAKNIQYF	TGTGCCAGCAGCTGGGGGCCCGGGGCAGAACTAGCCAAAAACATTCAGTACTTC
TRBV13	-	-	TRBJ1-3	CASLDRSSGNTIYF	TGTGCCAGTCTTGACAGGAGCTCTGGAAACACCATATATTTT
TRBV7-2	-	-	TRBJ2-1	CASSFRTYNEQFF	TGTGCCAGCAGCTTCAGAACCTACAATGAGCAGTTCTTC
TRBV19	-	TRBD2	TRBJ2-1	CASSIVLAGEGRVGNEQFF	TGTGCCAGTAGTATAGTACTAGCGGGGGAAGGACGAGTCGGCAATGAGCAGTTCTTC
TRBV19	-	-	TRBJ2-2	CASSIDRYQSQEELFF	TGTGCCAGTAGTATAGATCGGTACCAAAGCCAGGAGGAGCTGTTTTTT
TRBV18	-	-	TRBJ2-1	CASSPRQDNEQFF	TGTGCCAGCTCACCGCGACAGGACAATGAGCAGTTCTTC
TRBV2	-	TRBD1	TRBJ2-3	CASSDRGPDTQYF	TGTGCCAGCAGCGACAGGGGCCCAGATACGCAGTATTTT
TRBV7-9	-	-	TRBJ1-4	CASSFRGTNEKLFF	TGTGCCAGCAGCTTTCGAGGGACTAATGAAAAACTGTTTTTT
TRBV11-2	-	-	TRBJ1-1	CASSYQRVNTEAFF	TGTGCCAGCAGCTACCAACGGGTGAACACTGAAGCTTTCTTT
TRBV5-1	few	TRBD2	TRBJ2-7	CASSPSGGSYEQYF	TGCGCCAGCAGCCCTAGCGGAGGCTCCTACGAGCAGTACTTC
TRBV6-6	few	TRBD1	TRBJ1-6	CASSPADRDNSPLHF	TGTGCCAGCAGTCCCGCGGACAGGGACAATTCACCCCTCCACTTT
TRBV7-2	-	-	TRBJ2-5	CASSALADQETQYF	TGTGCCAGCAGCGCGTTAGCGGACCAAGAGACCCAGTACTTC
TRBV18	-	TRBD2	TRBJ2-3	CASSLLLAGGTDTQYF	TGTGCCAGCTCACTCCTTCTAGCGGGGGGCACAGATACGCAGTATTTT
TRBV5-4	-	TRBD1	TRBJ1-3	CASSLDQQGADTIYF	TGTGCCAGCAGCTTGGACCAACAGGGGGCAGACACCATATATTTT